These 28 T cell receptor beta chains were sequenced from one sample in a study of chronic HIV infection and antiretroviral therapy. One entry per CDR3 protein, called by TCRdb with MiXCR from the 5' RACE reads. The table lists about 38,000 distinct CDR3 sequences, around 8.7% of them singletons. Sample: peripheral blood. The receptors stem from an adult who had HIV and had not received antiretroviral therapy, or was an uninfected healthy control (not recorded which).

To note about this clonotype: With a much larger clone just one base away, this may be a read error. This sequence joins TRBV20-1 and TRBJ1-1; possibly TRBD1 for D (6 bases). The CDR3 covers 17 residues. In germline, CDR1 is DFQATT, CDR2 SNEGSKA (reference sequence). CDR3 nucleotide sequence: TGCAGTGCTAGAGCCCTAATCAACAGGGAACATACCACTGAAACTTTCTTT. Its translation: CSARALINREHTTETFF.

This clonotype was detected ten times or more. The rearrangement uses TRBV29-1 and TRBJ2-1; 14 bases are shared with TRBD2. Germline V gives CDR1 SQVTM, CDR2 ANQGSEA. The junction had 7 bases not matched to a gene; V was cut back by 2 bases and J by 4 bases. This CDR3 has 17 residues. The CDR3 sequence is CSVERSGLAGGYNEQFF. CDR3 in DNA: TGCAGCGTTGAACGATCCGGACTAGCGGGAGGATACAATGAGCAGTTCTTC.

This clonotype appeared many times. The V call is TRBV2, the J call TRBJ2-7, with 7 bases identical to TRBD2. CDR3 length equals 15 residues. The ends lost 3 bases at V and 0 bases at J; junction bases unmatched: 5. The germline V gene has CDR1 SNHLY and CDR2 FYNNEI. DNA of the CDR3: TGTGCCAGCAGTGACCCTAGCGGACTCTCCTACGAGCAGTACTTC. Translated: CASSDPSGLSYEQYF.

In its sample, this clonotype was seen many times. The chain links TRBV7-6 to TRBJ1-4, with TRBD1 identical over 8 bases. V shed 5 bases and J 7 bases; nucleotides not matched to a gene: 6. The CDR3 spans 14 residues. Germline V lookup: CDR1 SGHVS, CDR2 FNYEAQ. The chain's CDR3 is CASSPGQGSEKLFF. DNA for the CDR3: TGTGCCAGCAGCCCCGGACAGGGTAGTGAAAAACTGTTTTTT.

This clonotype was observed many times. The chain recombines TRBV11-2 with TRBJ2-7; perhaps TRBD2 as D (5 bases). The CDR3 is 15 residues long. V lost 5 bases, J lost 5 bases, and 19 bases lay in between. The germline V gene encodes CDR1 SGHAT and CDR2 FQNNGV. The CDR3 is CASSTPGVRNDEQYF. The CDR3 region has the DNA TGTGCCAGCAGCACTCCCGGGGTAAGGAACGACGAGCAGTACTTC.

A few counts support this clonotype. This chain connects TRBV28 to TRBJ2-7; D is uncertain. The CDR3 is made up of 12 amino acids. V was trimmed by 3 bases and J by 4 bases, leaving 7 bases between them. Germline loops: CDR1 MDHEN, CDR2 SYDVKM. The CDR3 sequence is CASSFAGYEQYF. The CDR3 DNA reads as TGTGCCAGCAGTTTTGCCGGGTACGAGCAGTACTTC. Full variable domain (rest looked up from reference TRBV28 and TRBJ2-7): DVKVTQSSRYLVKRTGEKVFLECVQDMDHENMFWYRQDPGLGLRLIYFSYDVKMKEKGDIPEGYSVSREKKERFSLILESASTNQTSMYLCASSFAGYEQYFGPGTRLTVT.

J is TRBJ1-5 and V is TRBV27; D uncertain. The germline V gene encodes CDR1 MNHEY and CDR2 SMNVEV (reference sequence). The CDR3 has 13 residues. V lost 6 bases to trimming and J lost 2 bases, with 8 bases between them. CDR3 amino acids: CASSPRGNQPQHF. The CDR3 DNA reads TGTGCCAGCAGCCCCCGGGGCAATCAGCCCCAGCATTTT.

This clonotype was recorded a few times. The rearrangement links TRBV28 to TRBJ2-1; no clear D gene. This CDR3 is built from 13 residues. V lost 9 bases, J lost 7 bases, and 16 bases lay in between. Germline lookup yields CDR1 MDHEN and CDR2 SYDVKM. CDR3 DNA sequence: TGTGCCAGTGTTACGACCGCGTGGAATGAGCAGTTCTTC. Translated: CASVTTAWNEQFF.

This clonotype was seen more than once but under ten times. The chain recombines TRBV24-1 with TRBJ2-2, with 13 bases that match TRBD2. Germline loops: CDR1 KGHDR, CDR2 SFDVKD. CDR3 length equals 14 residues. V was pared by 12 bases and J by 3 bases, with 3 bases of the junction left unmatched. The CDR3 DNA sequence: TGTGCCGAAGGACTAGCGGGAGACACCGGGGAGCTGTTTTTT. Translating gives CAEGLAGDTGELFF.

This clonotype was seen more than once but under ten times. The gene calls are TRBV4-1 and TRBJ1-1; unclear D gene. CDR3 size: 13 residues. In germline, CDR1 is MGHRA, CDR2 YSYEKL. Trimming removed 3 bases from V and 2 bases from J, with 7 bases in between. In DNA, the CDR3 is TGCGCCAGCAGCCACCCCCTTAACACTGAAGCTTTCTTT. This sequence encodes CASSHPLNTEAFF.

V usage is TRBV12-3 or TRBV12-4 and J usage is TRBJ1-2, with a tentative D call TRBD1 (6 bases). With 6 bases removed from V and 5 bases from J, the gap between germline ends came to 16 bases. This CDR3 is 14 amino acids long. CDR3: CASSPTTGPYGYTF. In nucleotides, the CDR3 is TGTGCCAGCAGCCCCACGACAGGACCATATGGCTACACCTTC.

This clonotype showed up many times. V is TRBV5-1 and J is TRBJ2-2; 7 bases match TRBD1. The CDR3 has 16 amino acids. With V trimmed by 1 base and J by 5 bases, 8 bases remained unmatched. CDR1 and CDR2 from the germline V gene are SGHRS and YFSETQ. In DNA form, the CDR3 reads TGCGCCAGCAGCTTGAGCAGGGGGATGTTGACCGGGGAGCTGTTTTTT. Protein product: CASSLSRGMLTGELFF.

CDR3 bases: TGTGCCAGCTCGATTGGGGGGATAGGAGCGGGTTACAATGAGCAGTTCTTC. Protein product: CASSIGGIGAGYNEQFF. This chain links TRBV28 with TRBJ2-1; possibly TRBD2 for D (6 bases). V was trimmed by 8 bases and J by 4 bases, leaving 24 bases between them. Germline CDR1 MDHEN, CDR2 SYDVKM. The CDR3 has 17 amino acids.

The chain links TRBV28 to TRBJ1-1; no firm D call. Trimming took 7 bases from V and 8 from J, leaving 20 bases between them. CDR3 size: 14 residues. Looked up from germline, CDR1 is MDHEN and CDR2 is SYDVKM. This CDR3 is CASIPTGRPGEAFF. The CDR3 nucleotides are TGTGCCAGCATTCCCACCGGTCGGCCGGGGGAAGCTTTCTTT.

This clonotype was seen at least ten times. This sequence joins TRBV4-2 and TRBJ2-3; 7 bases agree with TRBD2. V lost 1 base and J lost 3; bases outside the gene matches: 10. Germline V gene data show CDR1 as LGHNA and CDR2 as YNFKEQ. The CDR3 is 17 residues long. This CDR3 is CASSQVALQGGTDTQYF. DNA for the CDR3: TGTGCCAGCAGCCAAGTAGCCCTCCAGGGAGGGACAGATACGCAGTATTTT.

This clonotype was seen more than once but under ten times. The CDR3 nucleotides read TGCGCCAGCAGCCAATCCGGGACACAAGGGCCCTCCTACGAGCAGTACTTC. It yields the protein CASSQSGTQGPSYEQYF. This rearrangement joins TRBV4-1 to TRBJ2-7; maybe TRBD1 (6 bases). The V and J ends lost 2 bases and 0 bases respectively, with 17 bases between them. There are 17 residues in the CDR3. In germline, CDR1 is MGHRA, CDR2 YSYEKL.

This clonotype was found a few times. This chain joins TRBV28 and TRBJ2-3; 9 bases agree with TRBD2. The CDR3 has 17 amino acids. The ends lost 1 base at V and 3 bases at J; junction bases unmatched: 8. CDR1 is MDHEN, CDR2 SYDVKM, per germline. CDR3 residues: CASSLYLSGSGTDTQYF. The DNA of the CDR3 is TGTGCCAGCAGTTTATACCTTAGCGGGAGTGGGACAGATACGCAGTATTTT.

This clonotype was found a few times. The V gene is TRBV6-2 or TRBV6-3, the J gene TRBJ2-1; weak D call: TRBD2 (6 bases). The length of the CDR3 is 14 residues. Germline V gene lookup returns CDR1 MNHEY and CDR2 SVGEGT. V lost 8 bases to trimming and J lost 0 bases, with 11 bases between them. CDR3 bases: TGTGCCAGCCTCCGGCGGGGCTCCTACAATGAGCAGTTCTTC. Its protein is CASLRRGSYNEQFF.

This clonotype turned up a few times. The chain couples TRBV12-3 or TRBV12-4 to TRBJ2-7; the match to TRBD2 covers 9 bases. With V trimmed by 2 bases and J by 3 bases, 8 bases remained unmatched. This CDR3 region has 16 residues. The CDR3 sequence is CASSLRTLAGSYEQYF. In nucleotides, the CDR3 is TGTGCCAGCAGTTTACGTACCCTAGCGGGGAGCTACGAGCAGTACTTC.

CDR3 DNA sequence: TGTGCCAGCAGTGGACAGGGGGCCCGGTCTGAAGCTTTCTTT. The encoded protein is CASSGQGARSEAFF. This chain links TRBV2 with TRBJ1-1; 10 bases map to TRBD1. Germline V lookup: CDR1 SNHLY, CDR2 FYNNEI. With 4 bases clipped from V and 6 bases from J, the junction kept 5 bases outside the gene matches. CDR3 length: 14 amino acids.

CDR3 in DNA: TGTGCCAGCAGTTTGGGTGAACCCGGAGATACGCAGTATTTT. Translated, it gives CASSLGEPGDTQYF. The V and J genes are TRBV28 and TRBJ2-3; D uncertain. Deletions cut 3 bases from V and 5 bases from J, with 12 bases between. This CDR3 comprises 14 residues. Germline V lookup: CDR1 MDHEN, CDR2 SYDVKM.

The sample holds a few counts of this clonotype. This chain joins TRBV6-1 and TRBJ2-3; 7 bases agree with TRBD2. The germline V gene has CDR1 MNHNS and CDR2 SASEGT. Germline trimming cut 5 bases from V and 4 bases from J; bases unmatched to any gene: 9. The CDR3 is 15 amino acids. In DNA, the CDR3 is TGTGCCAGCAGTTCCCGCGGGGAGGGATCAGATACGCAGTATTTT. This codes for CASSSRGEGSDTQYF.

This clonotype has just a few counts. The chain has TRBV28 and TRBJ1-5, with D perhaps matching TRBD1 (6 bases). The germline V gene has CDR1 MDHEN and CDR2 SYDVKM. V was pared by 5 bases and J by 0 bases, with 11 bases between. CDR3 length: 15 amino acids. The CDR3 is CASSQQGPSNQPQHF. DNA for the CDR3: TGTGCCAGCAGTCAACAGGGCCCTAGCAATCAGCCCCAGCATTTT.

This clonotype was counted only a few times. The chain links TRBV10-3 to TRBJ2-7, with 9 positions matching TRBD2. The CDR3 runs 15 residues. Germline V gene data show CDR1 as ENHRY and CDR2 as SYGVKD. V was pared by 5 bases and J by 2 bases, with 7 bases of the junction left unmatched. In DNA, the CDR3 is TGTGCCATCAGTACCACTAGCGGGCGGGCCTACGAGCAGTACTTC. Translation gives CAISTTSGRAYEQYF.

The CDR3 sequence is CASSFRDPARGYTF. The CDR3 DNA follows: TGTGCCAGCAGTTTTCGGGACCCCGCCCGTGGCTACACCTTC. This rearrangement joins TRBV28 to TRBJ1-2, with D possibly TRBD1 on 5 matching bases. Germline CDR1 reads MDHEN; CDR2 reads SYDVKM. The CDR3 has 14 amino acids. V gave up 3 bases and J gave up 7 bases, with 15 bases separating them.

This clonotype was seen ten or more times. The V and J genes are TRBV24-1 and TRBJ2-1, with TRBD2 identical over 9 bases. Germline-derived CDR1 and CDR2 are KGHDR and SFDVKD. Losses at the gene ends were 8 bases for V and 5 bases for J; bases not matched to a gene: 3. This CDR3 is built from 13 residues. The CDR3 is CATKAGGDNEQFF. CDR3 coding DNA: TGTGCCACCAAGGCGGGAGGGGACAATGAGCAGTTCTTC.

This clonotype was observed at least ten times. The rearrangement joins TRBV14 to TRBJ2-1; the D gene is possibly TRBD2 (5 bases). The CDR3 extends over 12 amino acids. The germline V and J ends were trimmed by 3 bases and 10 bases, with 10 bases remaining between them. Germline lookup yields CDR1 SGHDN and CDR2 FVKESK. The chain's CDR3 is CASSHQGLEQFF. The CDR3 DNA reads as TGTGCCAGCAGCCATCAAGGACTGGAGCAGTTCTTC.

This clonotype was detected a few times. This rearrangement joins TRBV29-1 to TRBJ2-7; TRBD2 is a possible D gene (6 bases). There are 16 residues in the CDR3. V was pared by 0 bases and J by 2 bases, with 17 bases between. CDR1 and CDR2 from the germline V gene are SQVTM and ANQGSEA. This chain's CDR3 is CSVEDLGRGRAYEQYF. CDR3 bases: TGCAGCGTTGAAGATCTAGGGCGGGGACGAGCCTACGAGCAGTACTTC.